The rows below give T cell receptor beta chains drawn from one sample of a study of T cell changes during pregnancy in multiple sclerosis. The method was immunoSEQ multiplex PCR; TCRdb's version includes in-frame clones alone and lacks a portion of them. The sample holds approximately 42,000 clones, approximately 81% seen once. This sample comprised CD4+ T cells from peripheral blood mononuclear cells, obtained before pregnancy. The receptors were gathered from a female donor with multiple sclerosis, enrolled in a pregnancy study. Each CDR3 is given with its conserved first and last residue. D genes are given only for firm matches. Clone size is stated in some rows and not others, as once, few, many or a class when expanded.

j_call v_call clone_size d_call cdr3_aa cdr3_nt
TRBJ2-1 TRBV5-4 once NA CASLVFGASLINEQFF TGTGCCAGCCTTGTCTTTGGGGCTAGTCTAATCAATGAGCAGTTCTTC
TRBJ1-1 TRBV19 NA NA CASSKQLNTEAFF TGTGCCAGTAGCAAACAGTTGAACACTGAAGCTTTCTTT
TRBJ1-4 TRBV2 NA TRBD1 CASSQTGVREKLFF TGTGCCAGCAGTCAGACAGGGGTTCGTGAAAAACTGTTTTTT
TRBJ1-3 TRBV18 NA NA CASSPDYSGNTIYF TGTGCCAGCTCACCGGACTACTCTGGAAACACCATATATTTT
TRBJ1-1 TRBV6-6 NA NA CASSLVAGEMNTEAFF TGTGCCAGCAGTTTGGTAGCAGGGGAAATGAACACTGAAGCTTTCTTT
TRBJ2-3 TRBV19 NA TRBD2 CASVQREADTQYF TGTGCCAGTGTCCAGCGGGAGGCAGATACGCAGTATTTT
TRBJ2-3 TRBV6-1 NA TRBD2 CAAAGTTGTDTQYF TGTGCCGCGGCCGGGACTACCGGCACAGATACGCAGTATTTT
TRBJ1-1 TRBV5-5 NA NA CASSSPGDSIPAFF TGTGCCAGCAGCTCCCCAGGTGACAGTATTCCGGCTTTCTTT
TRBJ1-3 TRBV19 NA NA CASSINPGRQPSSGNTIYF TGTGCCAGTAGTATTAACCCCGGCCGACAGCCGAGCTCTGGAAACACCATATATTTT
TRBJ1-2 TRBV6-6 NA NA CAHTRYRDYGYTF TGTGCCCACACTAGATACAGGGACTATGGCTACACCTTC
TRBJ2-1 TRBV11-3 NA TRBD2 CASSLDTGGFYNEQFF TGTGCCAGCAGCTTAGATACGGGAGGATTCTACAATGAGCAGTTCTTC
TRBJ1-5 TRBV4-3 NA NA CASSRGSNQPQHF TGCGCCAGCAGCCGAGGTAGCAATCAGCCCCAGCATTTT
TRBJ1-3 TRBV25-1 few TRBD1 CASSRTGENTIYF TGTGCCAGCAGCCGGACAGGGGAAAACACCATATATTTT
TRBJ2-5 TRBV6-6 NA TRBD2 CASSYRLAPEGETQYF TGTGCCAGCAGTTACCGACTAGCGCCCGAGGGAGAGACCCAGTACTTC
TRBJ1-3 TRBV6-6 NA NA CASSRRESSGNTIYF TGTGCCAGCAGCCGCAGGGAAAGCTCTGGAAACACCATATATTTT
TRBJ1-2 TRBV9 NA NA CASSVERGATYGYTF TGTGCCAGCAGCGTAGAGCGGGGGGCGACCTATGGCTACACCTTC
TRBJ2-6 TRBV19 few NA CASTGDILSGANVLTF TGTGCCAGTACTGGGGACATTCTCTCTGGGGCCAACGTCCTGACTTTC
TRBJ2-7 TRBV2 NA TRBD1 CASSDLGTGAYEQYF TGTGCCAGCAGTGATCTGGGGACAGGGGCCTACGAGCAGTACTTC
TRBJ1-1 TRBV30 NA NA CAWSVGGTPEAFF TGTGCCTGGAGTGTCGGAGGGACCCCTGAAGCTTTCTTT
TRBJ1-2 TRBV4-3 NA TRBD1 CASSDILQGNYGYTF TGCGCCAGCAGCGATATCCTACAGGGGAACTATGGCTACACCTTC
TRBJ2-3 TRBV5-1 NA TRBD2 CASSSGASGSLDTQYF TGCGCCAGCAGCTCTGGGGCTAGCGGGAGTTTAGATACGCAGTATTTT
TRBJ1-2 TRBV7-9 once NA CASSLQGHSGYTF TGTGCCAGCAGCTTGCAGGGGCACAGTGGCTACACCTTC
TRBJ2-2 TRBV30 few TRBD1 CAVFRDRGPPTNTGELFF TGTGCTGTATTCCGGGACAGGGGACCTCCTACGAACACCGGGGAGCTGTTTTTT
TRBJ2-7 TRBV7-9 NA TRBD2 CASSLVFGTSGTYEQYF TGTGCCAGCAGCTTAGTATTCGGGACTAGCGGAACCTACGAGCAGTACTTC
TRBJ1-1 TRBV7-8 NA TRBD1 CASSQTGALEAFF TGTGCCAGCAGCCAGACAGGGGCCCTTGAAGCTTTCTTT
TRBJ1-1 TRBV4-2 NA NA CASSQDNFYTEAFF TGTGCCAGCAGCCAAGATAATTTCTACACTGAAGCTTTCTTT